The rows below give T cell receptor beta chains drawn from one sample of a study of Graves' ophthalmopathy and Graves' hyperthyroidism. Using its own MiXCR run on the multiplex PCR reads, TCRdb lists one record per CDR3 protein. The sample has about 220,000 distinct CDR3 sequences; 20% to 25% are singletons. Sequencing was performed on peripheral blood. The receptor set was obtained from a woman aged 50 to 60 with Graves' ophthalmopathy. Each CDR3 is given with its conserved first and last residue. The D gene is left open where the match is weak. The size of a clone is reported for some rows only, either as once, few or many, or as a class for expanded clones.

CDR3 DNA: TGTGCCAGCAGTTGGGGAAAGCAATCCGGGGAGCTGTTTTTT
CDR3 protein: CASSWGKQSGELFF
clone size: many
CDR3 length: 14
V gene: TRBV12-3/TRBV12-4
D gene: NA
J gene: TRBJ2-2

CDR3 DNA: TGTGCCAGCAGTGAAACGACAGCGGGTGGCAATCAGCCCCAGCATTTT
CDR3 protein: CASSETTAGGNQPQHF
clone size: many
CDR3 length: 16
V gene: TRBV12-3/TRBV12-4
D gene: NA
J gene: TRBJ1-5

CDR3 DNA: TGTGCTAGTGGTCCCATAGGGGGCATCTCCTACGAGCAGTACTTC
CDR3 protein: CASGPIGGISYEQYF
clone size: many
CDR3 length: 15
V gene: TRBV12-5
D gene: TRBD1
J gene: TRBJ2-7

CDR3 DNA: TGCGCCAGCAGCCAACCAGGAGGGCTAGCGGGTCAAGAGACCCAGTACTTC
CDR3 protein: CASSQPGGLAGQETQYF
clone size: many
CDR3 length: 17
V gene: TRBV4-1
D gene: TRBD2
J gene: TRBJ2-5

CDR3 DNA: TGTGCCAGCAGCCCGGACGGAGCACAGTGGGAGCCCCAGCATTTT
CDR3 protein: CASSPDGAQWEPQHF
clone size: many
CDR3 length: 15
V gene: TRBV7-3
D gene: NA
J gene: TRBJ1-5

CDR3 DNA: TGTGCCAGCAGGGAGGGACAGGGCTACCAAGAGACCCAGTACTTC
CDR3 protein: CASREGQGYQETQYF
clone size: many
CDR3 length: 15
V gene: TRBV2
D gene: TRBD1
J gene: TRBJ2-5

CDR3 DNA: TGTGCCAGCAGTGATAGCGGGAGTATAGAGACCCAGTACTTC
CDR3 protein: CASSDSGSIETQYF
clone size: NA
CDR3 length: 14
V gene: TRBV6-1
D gene: TRBD2
J gene: TRBJ2-5

CDR3 DNA: TGTGCCAGTAGTCAAGCTAACTATGGCTACACCTTC
CDR3 protein: CASSQANYGYTF
clone size: NA
CDR3 length: 12
V gene: TRBV19
D gene: NA
J gene: TRBJ1-2

CDR3 DNA: TGCAGCGTTGCTCGGACAGGGGGAGGTGAAGCTTTCTTT
CDR3 protein: CSVARTGGGEAFF
clone size: many
CDR3 length: 13
V gene: TRBV29-1
D gene: TRBD1
J gene: TRBJ1-1

CDR3 DNA: TGTGCCAGCAAGGGCCAGACCCAGTACTTC
CDR3 protein: CASKGQTQYF
clone size: NA
CDR3 length: 10
V gene: TRBV6-1
D gene: NA
J gene: TRBJ2-5

CDR3 DNA: TGTGCCACCAGCGCTCGACAGGGTGAAGAGACCCAGTACTTC
CDR3 protein: CATSARQGEETQYF
clone size: few
CDR3 length: 14
V gene: TRBV15
D gene: TRBD1
J gene: TRBJ2-5

CDR3 DNA: TGCAGCGTTGAAGAGGGGAGAGGGGGTTTTTCCTACGAGCAGTACTTC
CDR3 protein: CSVEEGRGGFSYEQYF
clone size: NA
CDR3 length: 16
V gene: TRBV29-1
D gene: NA
J gene: TRBJ2-7

CDR3 DNA: TGCGCCAGCAGCTTAGGAGGGACGAGCAATCAGCCCCAGCATTTT
CDR3 protein: CASSLGGTSNQPQHF
clone size: many
CDR3 length: 15
V gene: TRBV5-1
D gene: NA
J gene: TRBJ1-5

CDR3 DNA: TGTGCCAGCAGTGACACCTTCTACGAGCAGTACTTC
CDR3 protein: CASSDTFYEQYF
clone size: many
CDR3 length: 12
V gene: TRBV6-1
D gene: NA
J gene: TRBJ2-7

CDR3 DNA: TGCGCCAGCAGCTTGGAATATACAGGGGGAGGTGAAGCTTTCTTT
CDR3 protein: CASSLEYTGGGEAFF
clone size: many
CDR3 length: 15
V gene: TRBV5-1
D gene: TRBD1
J gene: TRBJ1-1

CDR3 DNA: TGTGCCACCAGCGTTACAGGGGGGGAGACCCGGTATTTC
CDR3 protein: CATSVTGGETRYF
clone size: NA
CDR3 length: 13
V gene: TRBV15
D gene: NA
J gene: TRBJ2-5

CDR3 DNA: TGTGCCAGCAGTGATAGGGACGGCACTGAAGCTTTCTTT
CDR3 protein: CASSDRDGTEAFF
clone size: many
CDR3 length: 13
V gene: TRBV12-3/TRBV12-4
D gene: NA
J gene: TRBJ1-1

CDR3 DNA: TGCAGTGCTTTCGGGGGAGTAAGCACAGATACGCAGTATTTT
CDR3 protein: CSAFGGVSTDTQYF
clone size: NA
CDR3 length: 14
V gene: TRBV20-1
D gene: NA
J gene: TRBJ2-3

CDR3 DNA: TGTGCCAGCAGCTTAGGGACAGGGTACGAGCAGTACTTC
CDR3 protein: CASSLGTGYEQYF
clone size: many
CDR3 length: 13
V gene: TRBV7-3
D gene: TRBD1
J gene: TRBJ2-7

CDR3 DNA: TGTGCCAGCAGCCCCGGACAGGGGAGGAAAACTTTCTTT
CDR3 protein: CASSPGQGRKTFF
clone size: many
CDR3 length: 13
V gene: TRBV3-1
D gene: TRBD1
J gene: TRBJ1-1

CDR3 DNA: TGTGCCAGCAGAGCATCATGGGACAGTCAAGGGCAGCCCCAGCATTTT
CDR3 protein: CASRASWDSQGQPQHF
clone size: many
CDR3 length: 16
V gene: TRBV28
D gene: TRBD1
J gene: TRBJ1-5

CDR3 DNA: TGTGCTAGTGGCCGTGATATTGGGGATCAGCCCCAGCATTTT
CDR3 protein: CASGRDIGDQPQHF
clone size: NA
CDR3 length: 14
V gene: TRBV12-5
D gene: NA
J gene: TRBJ1-5

CDR3 DNA: TGTGCCTGGAGCGAAGCTGGAAGGGGAAAAGCTTTCTTT
CDR3 protein: CAWSEAGRGKAFF
clone size: many
CDR3 length: 13
V gene: TRBV30
D gene: NA
J gene: TRBJ1-1

CDR3 DNA: TGCAGTGCTAGACCCCAGCCGGGTTCGGAGACCCAGTACTTC
CDR3 protein: CSARPQPGSETQYF
clone size: many
CDR3 length: 14
V gene: TRBV20-1
D gene: NA
J gene: TRBJ2-5

CDR3 DNA: TGTGCTAGTGGTTTGGTCGTCGGGGGGAGTCAGCCCCAGCATTTT
CDR3 protein: CASGLVVGGSQPQHF
clone size: many
CDR3 length: 15
V gene: TRBV12-5
D gene: NA
J gene: TRBJ1-5

CDR3 DNA: TGTGCCAGCAGTTACTCGACAGGGGGTACCTACGAGCAGTACTTC
CDR3 protein: CASSYSTGGTYEQYF
clone size: many
CDR3 length: 15
V gene: TRBV6-5
D gene: TRBD1
J gene: TRBJ2-7

CDR3 DNA: TGTGCCAGCAGCCAAGAAGCTAGGGGCGGCAATCAGCCCCAGCATTTT
CDR3 protein: CASSQEARGGNQPQHF
clone size: NA
CDR3 length: 16
V gene: TRBV4-2
D gene: NA
J gene: TRBJ1-5

CDR3 DNA: TGTGCCAGCAGTGACCGCGCTAGCGGGGTCTACGAGCAGTACTTC
CDR3 protein: CASSDRASGVYEQYF
clone size: NA
CDR3 length: 15
V gene: TRBV6-1
D gene: TRBD2
J gene: TRBJ2-7

CDR3 DNA: TGTGCCACCAGGAGAGGGTACGACTACGAGCAGTACTTC
CDR3 protein: CATRRGYDYEQYF
clone size: many
CDR3 length: 13
V gene: TRBV15
D gene: NA
J gene: TRBJ2-7

CDR3 DNA: TGTGCCAGCAGTAACCGGGACAACTACGAGCAGTACTTC
CDR3 protein: CASSNRDNYEQYF
clone size: many
CDR3 length: 13
V gene: TRBV6-5
D gene: NA
J gene: TRBJ2-7

CDR3 DNA: TGTGCCATCAAGGCGAAACAGACACCGGGCGAGCAGTACTTC
CDR3 protein: CAIKAKQTPGEQYF
clone size: many
CDR3 length: 14
V gene: TRBV10-3
D gene: NA
J gene: TRBJ2-7

CDR3 DNA: TGTGCCAGCAGTAGTAGCGCCGAGCAGTACTTC
CDR3 protein: CASSSSAEQYF
clone size: NA
CDR3 length: 11
V gene: TRBV6-1
D gene: NA
J gene: TRBJ2-7

CDR3 DNA: TGTGCCAGCACCCGGACAGGGGGTCACCAGCCCCAGCATTTT
CDR3 protein: CASTRTGGHQPQHF
clone size: many
CDR3 length: 14
V gene: TRBV6-2/TRBV6-3
D gene: TRBD1
J gene: TRBJ1-5

CDR3 DNA: TGTGCCAGCTCATCCCCCTACTATGGCTACACCTTC
CDR3 protein: CASSSPYYGYTF
clone size: many
CDR3 length: 12
V gene: TRBV18
D gene: NA
J gene: TRBJ1-2

CDR3 DNA: TGTGCCAGCAGCTTCTTTACAGAAGCCAAAAACATTCAGTACTTC
CDR3 protein: CASSFFTEAKNIQYF
clone size: NA
CDR3 length: 15
V gene: TRBV12-3/TRBV12-4
D gene: NA
J gene: TRBJ2-4